This T cell receptor beta chain was profiled in a study of identical twins. Trimming took off 1 base at V and 1 base at J, with 8 bases between the two ends. Germline CDR1 reads SGHDT; CDR2 reads YYEEEE. The CDR3 is 14 residues long. Worth noting for this clonotype: The antigen remains unidentified.

Each CDR3 protein is one row after TCRdb ran MiXCR on the 5' RACE reads. In the table there are more than 200,000 distinct CDR3 sequences, roughly a tenth of which are singletons. General study results and limits: Out-of-frame TCR alpha sharing in monozygotic twins exceeded recombination model predictions. Excess twin sharing in beta out-of-frame sequences was weaker.

The sequence was obtained from a woman aged 18-35 years in good health. V is TRBV5-6 and J is TRBJ1-1, with no clear D. The sequenced material came from memory (CD45RO+) T cells sorted from blood. The CDR3 DNA reads TGTGCCAGCAGCTTGAAGTCCCCGAACACTGAAGCTTTCTTT. Protein: CASSLKSPNTEAFF. The full variable domain, its missing parts supplied by reference TRBV5-6 and TRBJ1-1, is DAGVTQSPTHLIKTRGQQVTLRCSPKSGHDTVSWYQQALGQGPQFIFQYYEEEERQRGNFPDRFSGHQFPNYSSELNVNALLLGDSALYLCASSLKSPNTEAFFGQGTRLTVV.